Given below is one TCR beta chain in context. No antigen is known for it. No quality values exist for individual bases; no much larger clone is one base distant. To be included, a participant needed at least one PBMC sample from before ART initiation plus at least two post-ART samples. All participants with HIV were treated in the United States of America. Before DNA extraction, cryopreserved samples of roughly 0.85-10 million PBMC were thawed and washed. At the time of the earliest PBMC sample, participants with HIV were aged between roughly 23 and 60 years. Each participant contributed PBMC samples from 1-4 timepoints before ART initiation and 2-8 timepoints after ART initiation, with a median of 7 samples. For every participant, serial HIV viral load, CD4+ T-cell count, ART history and demographic data were obtained. Genomic DNA was extracted from unsorted PBMC with a Qiagen kit on a QIAcube, processed in batches of 12 samples.

The immunoSEQ hsTCRB v3.0 assay was used at survey level resolution to sequence the TRB variable region. A depth of 40,000-50,000 T-cell genomes per sample was targeted for TRB sequencing. Pooled TRB libraries were sequenced on an Illumina MiSeq with a v3 150-cycle kit. Regarding the original processing steps: Repertoire analysis was run in R within a reproducible Nextflow workflow that covered QC, data transformation and analysis. LymphoSeq2, an R package for exploring AIRR-Seq data, was used to implement the custom analyses. Several samples that produced fewer than 5000 total TRB sequences were removed, so about 200 HIV repertoires were analyzed. Among the roughly 200 retained HIV repertoires, about 60 were collected before ART initiation and approximately 130 were collected after ART initiation. Each repertoire was downsampled to 5000 TRB nucleotide sequences, and summary statistics were averaged across 100 downsampling iterations. Only TRB sequences with CDR3 regions of at least seven amino acids were retained for analysis. Two measures captured diversity: a Shannon entropy-derived clonality score and the Gini coefficient. In the repertoire networks, any two of the top 5000 CDR3 amino acid sequences were connected whenever the two sequences differed by an edit distance of one. For TRB CDR3 amino acid sequences, GLIPH2 was used to predict antigen specificity groups and MHC restriction. To flag known CMV, EBV, HIV or tissue antigen associations, CDR3 amino acid sequences were matched against VDJdb and McPAS-TCR. Pre-ART, post-ART and control groups were compared with Wilcoxon signed-rank tests and Holm-Bonferroni correction. This immuneACCESS table, as held by TCRdb, lists in-frame sequences with V and J called but not all clones. Of the missing ones, under half trace to an unresolved V gene in checked studies; the others have no known cause. That table is the source of V, J and clone size, and D and trimming were worked out from the DNA. In all, the sample holds 9,500 to 12,000 clones, and roughly four fifths of those were seen once. The top ten hold around a sixth of the sample.

Here V drops 0 bases and J drops 1 base, and the junction holds 0 bases not matched to any gene. Measured from the cysteine to the phenylalanine, the CDR3 is 15 residues long. Only CDR3 DNA remains: 45 bases, in frame from the first base. Per the germline V gene, SGHVS is the CDR1 and FQNEAQ is the CDR2. The entry originates in a study of long-term antiretroviral therapy in people with HIV (dated by TCRdb to between 2021 and 2024). General notes on the study: The earliest samples were collected roughly a decade before the 2015 WHO recommendation for immediate ART, at a time when ART was usually postponed until CD4 counts fell. This retrospective serial study examined whether starting ART and sustained HIV suppression were associated with changes in the composition and diversity of the TRB repertoire in peripheral blood. Among the approximately 32 participants with HIV, eleven to twelve were female. A total of about 180 cryopreserved PBMC samples were contributed to the cohort by 30 adults with confirmed HIV infection, with samples collected serially over a mean of about 6 years (range 1-12). No cross-contamination during QIAcube processing turned up in test extractions that ran a monoclonal T-cell line alongside 33 polyclonal samples. The full study reports these points: Inferences about post-ART repertoire changes are limited because no data were available on ART adherence, viral resistance or therapy changes. ART initiation was associated with a significant increase in TRB diversity, but diversity stayed significantly below transplant donor controls even after long-term ART. Owing to limited PBMC availability, only the TCR beta chain was sequenced, without alpha chain pairing. The samples span the years 2004 to 2017, and the ART regimens used may be less effective than current regimens. Because cell numbers in pre-ART samples were limited, unsorted PBMC were profiled instead of sorted CD4+ and CD8+ T cells. HIV repertoires had narrower CDR3 length ranges than controls, and the network structure suggested an antigen-experienced repertoire that shifted only slightly toward naive after ART. Expanded TRB clones identified before ART initiation dominated the repertoire at all time points, although this dominance fluctuated and declined in many PLHIV after ART.

The clonotype comes from a man aged 40-49 years with HIV. Sequences were derived from unsorted PBMCs, sampled 1.8 years after starting antiretroviral therapy. The V and J genes are TRBV7-8 and TRBJ2-3, with 8 junctional bases fitting TRBD2. The DNA sequence is given as TGTGCCAGCAGCTTAGCGCGGGGGGGCACAGATACGCAGTATTTT. This codes for CASSLARGGTDTQYF.